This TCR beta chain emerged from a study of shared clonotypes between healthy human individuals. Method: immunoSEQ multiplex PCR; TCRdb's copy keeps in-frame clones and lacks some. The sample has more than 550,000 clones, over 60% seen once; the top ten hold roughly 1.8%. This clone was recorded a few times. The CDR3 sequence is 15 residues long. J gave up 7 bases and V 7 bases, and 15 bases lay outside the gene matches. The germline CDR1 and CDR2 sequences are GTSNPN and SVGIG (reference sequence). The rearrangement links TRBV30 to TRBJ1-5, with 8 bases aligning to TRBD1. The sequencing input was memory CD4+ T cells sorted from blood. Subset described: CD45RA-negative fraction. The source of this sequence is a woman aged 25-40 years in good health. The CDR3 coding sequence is TGTGCCTCCAACACGACCGGGACAGGAGAACAGCCCCAGCATTTT. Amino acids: CASNTTGTGEQPQHF.